This T cell receptor beta chain was sequenced for a study of blood T cell repertoires in COVID-19. All enrollees were roughly 18 to 100 years old and from about two dozen US areas. Clinical history as reported by participants underpinned cohort assignment. Recovery meant two consecutive negative NP/OP PCR tests, professional clearance, or resolved symptoms. TCRdb's table, derived via immunoSEQ multiplex PCR, lists solely in-frame clones and lacks some. The table includes 130,000 to 150,000 clones, about 87% detected once. Trimming at V came to 0 bases and at J to 6 bases, leaving 4 bases not matched to a gene. The CDR3 consists of 14 residues. The V gene's germline CDR1 is SGHDT and CDR2 YYEEEE.

This TCR was recovered from a man between 60 and 75 years old who had recovered from COVID-19. The chain combines TRBV5-6 with TRBJ1-1; 8 bases align to TRBD1. The source material was PBMCs or T cells enriched from blood (not recorded which). DNA for the CDR3: TGTGCCAGCAGCTTGGTCCCGACAGGGGCTGAAGCTTTCTTT. Translated: CASSLVPTGAEAFF. The whole variable domain, filled in from reference TRBV5-6 and TRBJ1-1, reads DAGVTQSPTHLIKTRGQQVTLRCSPKSGHDTVSWYQQALGQGPQFIFQYYEEEERQRGNFPDRFSGHQFPNYSSELNVNALLLGDSALYLCASSLVPTGAEAFFGQGTRLTVV.